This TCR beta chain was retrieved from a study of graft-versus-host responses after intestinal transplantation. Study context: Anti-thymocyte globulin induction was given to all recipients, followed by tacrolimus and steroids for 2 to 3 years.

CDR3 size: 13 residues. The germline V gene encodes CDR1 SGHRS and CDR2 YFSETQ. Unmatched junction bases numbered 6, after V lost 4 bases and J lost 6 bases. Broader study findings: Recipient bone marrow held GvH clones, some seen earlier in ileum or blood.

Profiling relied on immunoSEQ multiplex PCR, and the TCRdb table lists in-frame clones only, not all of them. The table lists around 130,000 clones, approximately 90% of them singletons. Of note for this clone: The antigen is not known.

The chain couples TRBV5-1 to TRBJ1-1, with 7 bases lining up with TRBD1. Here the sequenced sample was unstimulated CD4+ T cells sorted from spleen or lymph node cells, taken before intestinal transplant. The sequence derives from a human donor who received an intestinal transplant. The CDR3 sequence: CASSPTGTAEAFF. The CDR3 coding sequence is TGCGCCAGCAGCCCGACAGGGACGGCTGAAGCTTTCTTT.